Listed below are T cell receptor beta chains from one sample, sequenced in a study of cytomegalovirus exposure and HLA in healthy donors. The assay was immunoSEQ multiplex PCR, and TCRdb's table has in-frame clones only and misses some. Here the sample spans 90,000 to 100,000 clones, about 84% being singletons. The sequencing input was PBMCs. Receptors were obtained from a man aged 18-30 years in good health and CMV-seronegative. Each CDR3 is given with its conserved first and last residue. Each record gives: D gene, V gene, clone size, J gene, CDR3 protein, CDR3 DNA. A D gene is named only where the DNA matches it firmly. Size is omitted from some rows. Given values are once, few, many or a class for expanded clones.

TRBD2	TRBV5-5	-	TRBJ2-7	CASSSRTSGTDPYEQYF	TGTGCCAGCAGCTCCCGGACTAGCGGGACGGATCCCTACGAGCAGTACTTC
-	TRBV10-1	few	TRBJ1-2	CASSENFTF	TGCGCCAGCAGTGAGAACTTCACCTTC
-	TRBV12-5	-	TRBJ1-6	CASGSGGPYNSPLHF	TGTGCTAGTGGTTCGGGGGGCCCCTATAATTCACCCCTCCACTTT
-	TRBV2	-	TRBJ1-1	CASVTGGEAFF	TGTGCCAGCGTGACTGGTGGGGAGGCTTTCTTT
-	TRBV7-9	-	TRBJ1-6	CAAGGDNSPLHF	TGTGCCGCCGGAGGGGATAATTCACCCCTCCACTTT
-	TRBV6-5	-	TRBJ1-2	CASSPSGGWYGYTF	TGTGCCAGCAGTCCCTCTGGGGGGTGGTATGGCTACACCTTC
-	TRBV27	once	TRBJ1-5	CASSSLGREGQPQHF	TGTGCCAGCAGTTCTTTGGGCAGGGAAGGTCAGCCCCAGCATTTT
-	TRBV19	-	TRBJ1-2	CASSPTPPYGYTF	TGTGCCAGTAGTCCGACACCCCCCTATGGCTACACCTTC
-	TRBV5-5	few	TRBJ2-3	CASSFSTLGPSTDTQYF	TGTGCCAGCAGCTTTTCGACTTTGGGGCCCAGCACAGATACGCAGTATTTT
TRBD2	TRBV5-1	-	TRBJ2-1	CASSLRLAGTMGEQFF	TGCGCCAGCAGCTTGAGGCTAGCGGGGACTATGGGTGAGCAGTTCTTC
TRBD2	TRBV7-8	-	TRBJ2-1	CASSWGLAGGDYNEQFF	TGTGCCAGCAGCTGGGGACTAGCGGGGGGGGACTACAATGAGCAGTTCTTC
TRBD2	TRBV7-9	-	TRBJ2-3	CASSNYGLAGGPTDTQYF	TGTGCCAGCAGCAATTATGGACTAGCGGGGGGGCCGACAGATACGCAGTATTTT
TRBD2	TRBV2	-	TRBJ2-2	CASHRDYSTGELFF	TGTGCCAGCCACCGGGACTACAGCACCGGGGAGCTGTTTTTT
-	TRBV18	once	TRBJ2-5	CASSWTAEETQYF	TGTGCCAGCTCATGGACAGCCGAAGAGACCCAGTACTTC
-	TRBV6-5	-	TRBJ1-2	CASSSGGLIYGYTF	TGTGCCAGCAGTTCTGGGGGCCTTATCTATGGCTACACCTTC
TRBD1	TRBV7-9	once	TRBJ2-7	CSSSPPRTGDSYEQYF	TGTTCCAGCAGCCCTCCCCGGACAGGTGACTCCTACGAGCAGTACTTC
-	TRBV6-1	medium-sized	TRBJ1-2	CASSEEDGGVSNYGYTF	TGTGCCAGCAGTGAAGAAGACGGAGGGGTATCTAACTATGGCTACACCTTC
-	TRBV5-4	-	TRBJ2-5	CASSLENAGGETQYF	TGTGCCAGCAGCTTGGAGAACGCCGGCGGGGAGACCCAGTACTTC
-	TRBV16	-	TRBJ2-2	CASSPWAQAPTGELFF	TGTGCCAGCAGCCCATGGGCTCAGGCTCCCACCGGGGAGCTGTTTTTT
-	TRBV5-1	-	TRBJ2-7	CASSLGQEQYF	TGCGCCAGCAGCTTGGGGCAGGAGCAGTACTTC
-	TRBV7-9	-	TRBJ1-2	CASTLGGALNYGYTF	TGTGCCAGCACTCTAGGGGGGGCGCTAAACTATGGCTACACCTTC
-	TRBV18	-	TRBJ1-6	CASSPGEGYNSPLHF	TGTGCCAGCTCACCAGGAGAGGGTTATAATTCACCCCTCCACTTT
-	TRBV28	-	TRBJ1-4	CASSYYRVTNEKLFF	TGTGCCAGCAGTTACTACAGGGTAACTAATGAAAAACTGTTTTTT
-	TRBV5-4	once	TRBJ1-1	CASSSRVSEAFF	TGTGCCAGCAGCTCGAGGGTCTCTGAAGCTTTCTTT
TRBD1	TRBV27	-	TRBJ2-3	CASRMGDRGVADTQYF	TGTGCCAGCAGGATGGGGGACAGGGGAGTCGCAGATACGCAGTATTTT
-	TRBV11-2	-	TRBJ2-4	CASSPRDIQYF	TGTGCCAGCAGCCCTCGAGACATTCAGTACTTC
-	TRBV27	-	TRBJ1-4	CASSLIGGSEKLFF	TGTGCCAGCAGTTTAATAGGCGGGAGTGAAAAACTGTTTTTT
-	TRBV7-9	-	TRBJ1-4	CASSLVAANDATNEKLFF	TGTGCCAGCAGCTTAGTGGCCGCCAATGATGCAACTAATGAAAAACTGTTTTTT
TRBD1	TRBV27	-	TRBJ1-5	CASSLDGTGNSNQPQHF	TGTGCCAGCAGTTTAGACGGGACAGGGAATAGCAATCAGCCCCAGCATTTT
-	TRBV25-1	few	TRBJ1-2	CASSGTGLRGYTF	TGTGCCAGCAGTGGTACAGGGTTACGAGGCTACACCTTC
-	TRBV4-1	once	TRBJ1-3	CASSQGGFDSGNTIYF	TGCGCCAGCAGCCAAGGTGGCTTCGATTCTGGAAACACCATATATTTT
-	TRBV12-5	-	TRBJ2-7	CASGWWYEQYF	TGTGCTAGTGGTTGGTGGTACGAGCAGTACTTC
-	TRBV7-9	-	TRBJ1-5	CASSLAGGGQPQHF	TGTGCCAGCAGCTTAGCGGGAGGAGGTCAGCCCCAGCATTTT
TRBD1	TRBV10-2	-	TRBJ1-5	CASRQGLQPQHF	TGCGCCAGCAGACAGGGGTTGCAGCCCCAGCATTTT
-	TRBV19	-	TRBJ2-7	CASSIGAEVYEQYF	TGTGCCAGTAGTATAGGGGCAGAAGTCTACGAGCAGTACTTC
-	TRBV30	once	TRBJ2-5	CAWSVRGALRTIETQYF	TGTGCCTGGAGTGTACGGGGGGCTCTACGAACGATTGAGACCCAGTACTTC
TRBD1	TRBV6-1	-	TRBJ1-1	CASSEGAGGDTEAFF	TGTGCCAGCAGTGAAGGGGCAGGGGGCGACACTGAAGCTTTCTTT
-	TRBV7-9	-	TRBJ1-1	CASITDRRNTEAFF	TGTGCCAGCATCACCGACAGGAGGAACACTGAAGCTTTCTTT
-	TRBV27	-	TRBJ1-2	CASARQLNYGYTF	TGTGCCAGCGCAAGACAGCTCAACTATGGCTACACCTTC
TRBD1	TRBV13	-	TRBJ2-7	CASSLDRGNYEQYF	TGTGCCAGCAGCTTAGACAGGGGAAACTACGAGCAGTACTTC
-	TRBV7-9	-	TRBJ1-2	CSSSLARGRNYGYTF	TGTTCCAGCAGCTTAGCGCGAGGCAGAAACTATGGCTACACCTTC
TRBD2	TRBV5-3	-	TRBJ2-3	CARSAQLGGGADTQYF	TGTGCCAGAAGCGCCCAGCTGGGCGGGGGGGCGGATACGCAGTATTTT
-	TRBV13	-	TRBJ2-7	CASSPRDSSSYEQYF	TGTGCCAGCAGCCCCCGGGACTCGAGCTCCTACGAGCAGTACTTC
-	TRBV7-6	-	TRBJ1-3	CASSLAEGLGNTIYF	TGTGCCAGCAGCTTAGCAGAGGGACTGGGAAACACCATATATTTT
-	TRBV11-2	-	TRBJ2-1	CASRRDNEQFF	TGTGCCAGCAGGCGTGACAATGAGCAGTTCTTC
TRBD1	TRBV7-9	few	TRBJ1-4	CASSSRQGHSWFEEKLFF	TGTGCCAGCAGCTCCCGACAGGGACATTCGTGGTTCGAGGAAAAACTGTTTTTT
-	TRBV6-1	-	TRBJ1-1	CASSSGGVNTEAFF	TGTGCCAGCAGCTCCGGAGGGGTAAACACTGAAGCTTTCTTT
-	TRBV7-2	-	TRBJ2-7	CASSLSTGTYEQYF	TGTGCCAGCAGCTTATCTACAGGGACCTACGAGCAGTACTTC
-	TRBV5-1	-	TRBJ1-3	CASSLTGLEDTIYF	TGCGCCAGCAGCTTAACAGGGCTGGAAGACACCATATATTTT
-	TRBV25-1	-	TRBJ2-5	CASSAQGVQETQYF	TGTGCCAGCAGTGCCCAGGGCGTTCAAGAGACCCAGTACTTC
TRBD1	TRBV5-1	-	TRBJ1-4	CASSFRGQGATNEKLFF	TGCGCCAGCAGCTTTAGAGGACAGGGAGCAACTAATGAAAAACTGTTTTTT